The source of this T cell receptor beta chain is a study of shared clonotypes between healthy human individuals. General study results and limits: Clonotypes not shared had lower generation probabilities than those common to all four donors.

Trimming at V came to 4 bases and at J to 1 base, leaving 5 bases not matched to a gene. The germline V gene encodes CDR1 SGHRS and CDR2 YFSETQ. The length of the CDR3 is 15 residues. Regarding this clone: Antigen specificity is unknown.

Each cell subset's genomic DNA was divided evenly among several immunoSEQ plates. The table came from immunoSEQ multiplex PCR; TCRdb's copy has only in-frame clones and leaves some out. Of 2 million to 2.5 million clones detected, about nine tenths appear once; the ten largest clones hold roughly 0.34%. The chain has TRBV5-1 and TRBJ1-1; TRBD1 aligns across 9 bases. The receptor was derived from a man younger than 35 in good health. Some clones in this sample may be carry-over from other donors' samples. Sequenced: naive CD4+ T cells from PBMCs. Subset here: CD45RA+ positively selected. CDR3 region: CASSPRTGENTEAFF. The DNA for the CDR3 is TGCGCCAGCAGCCCACGGACAGGGGAGAACACTGAAGCTTTCTTT.